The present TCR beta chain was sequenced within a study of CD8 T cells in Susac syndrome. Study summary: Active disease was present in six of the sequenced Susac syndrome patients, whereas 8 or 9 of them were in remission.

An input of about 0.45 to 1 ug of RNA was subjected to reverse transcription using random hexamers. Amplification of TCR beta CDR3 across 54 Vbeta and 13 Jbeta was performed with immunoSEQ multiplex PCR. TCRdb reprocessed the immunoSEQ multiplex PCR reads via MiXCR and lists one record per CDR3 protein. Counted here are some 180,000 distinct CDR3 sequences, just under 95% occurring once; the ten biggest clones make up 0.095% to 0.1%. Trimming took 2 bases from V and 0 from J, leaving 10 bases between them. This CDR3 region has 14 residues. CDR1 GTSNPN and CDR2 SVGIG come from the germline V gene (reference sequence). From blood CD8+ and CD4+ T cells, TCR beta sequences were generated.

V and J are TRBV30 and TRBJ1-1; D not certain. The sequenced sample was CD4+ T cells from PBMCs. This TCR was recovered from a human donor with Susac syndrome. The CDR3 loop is CAWSLNSVNTEAFF. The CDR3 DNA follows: TGTGCCTGGAGTTTGAATAGCGTGAACACTGAAGCTTTCTTT.